The 29 T cell receptor beta chains below all came from one sample that was sequenced in a study of immune evolution from preneoplasia to lung adenocarcinoma. Some clones are missing from TCRdb's copy, which holds only in-frame ones; the method was immunoSEQ multiplex PCR. Of several thousand clones detected, approximately 80% appear once; the ten largest clones hold around 7.8%. The sequencing input was FFPE normal lung tissue adjacent to the tumor. These receptors were taken from a person aged 50-70 years with lung adenocarcinoma.

The chain combines TRBV2 with TRBJ2-5; D is unclear. Germline assignment: CDR1 SNHLY and CDR2 FYNNEI. Trimming pared 3 bases from V and 7 bases from J, leaving 6 bases between. The CDR3 has 11 amino acids. The CDR3: CASSEGRTQYF. Written as DNA, the CDR3 is TGTGCCAGCAGTGAGGGCCGGACCCAGTACTTC.

The CDR3 nucleotides are TGTGCCACTCAGGACAGCTCAACCTATGGCTACACCTTC. It specifies CATQDSSTYGYTF. The rearrangement links TRBV6-5 to TRBJ1-2; maybe TRBD1 (6 bases). V was trimmed by 10 bases and J by 4 bases, leaving 16 bases between them. The CDR3 covers 13 residues. In germline, CDR1 is MNHEY, CDR2 SVGAGI.

This clone was detected once. This chain links TRBV5-1 with TRBJ2-7; TRBD2 aligns across 13 bases. CDR3 length equals 15 residues. V lost 3 bases, J lost 6 bases, and 6 bases stayed unmatched. CDR1 is SGHRS, CDR2 YFSETQ, per germline. The CDR3 sequence: CASSWWTSGSGEQYF. CDR3 coding DNA: TGCGCCAGCAGCTGGTGGACTAGCGGGAGTGGCGAGCAGTACTTC.

The rearrangement joins TRBV29-1 to TRBJ1-4; 8 nucleotides agree with TRBD1. Germline CDR1 reads SQVTM; CDR2 reads ANQGSEA. V lost 5 bases and J lost 1; bases outside the gene matches: 3. CDR3 length: 14 amino acids. The CDR3 reads CSVLTGGTNEKLFF. CDR3 DNA: TGCAGCGTTCTAACAGGGGGAACTAATGAAAAACTGTTTTTT.

This chain connects TRBV6-5 to TRBJ1-2; D gene unclear. Trimming cost V 3 bases and J 4 bases, with 12 bases left between them. The germline V gene has CDR1 MNHEY and CDR2 SVGAGI. The CDR3 extends over 14 amino acids. CDR3 coding DNA: TGTGCCAGCAGTTATTCCGGCAACGCCTATGGCTACACCTTC. It encodes CASSYSGNAYGYTF.

Within the sample, this clone is large. J is TRBJ2-2 and V is TRBV19, with 10 nucleotides matching TRBD1. Germline loops: CDR1 LNHDA, CDR2 SQIVND (reference sequence). The V segment lost 6 bases and the J segment 0 bases; nucleotides outside the gene matches: 1. The CDR3 loop spans 15 amino acids. The CDR3 nucleotides are TGTGCCAGTAGGACAGGGGGCCCGAACACCGGGGAGCTGTTTTTT. Its translation: CASRTGGPNTGELFF. Combining the CDR3 with reference TRBV19 and TRBJ2-2 gives the whole variable domain DGGITQSPKYLFRKEGQNVTLSCEQNLNHDAMYWYRQDPGQGLRLIYYSQIVNDFQKGDIAEGYSVSREKKESFPLTVTSAQKNPTAFYLCASRTGGPNTGELFFGEGSRLTVL.

This clone was counted between two and nine times. The V and J genes are TRBV7-3 and TRBJ2-5, with 8 bases that match TRBD1. The CDR3 loop spans 14 amino acids. Trimming at V came to 2 bases and at J to 5 bases, leaving 4 bases not matched to a gene. Germline CDR1 reads SGHTA; CDR2 reads FQGTGA. CDR3 amino acids: CASSLGTGGETQYF. The CDR3 bases are TGTGCCAGCAGCTTAGGCACAGGGGGGGAGACCCAGTACTTC. The variable domain in full, with the rest retrieved from reference TRBV7-3 and TRBJ2-5, is GAGVSQTPSNKVTEKGKYVELRCDPISGHTALYWYRQSLGQGPEFLIYFQGTGAADDSGLPNDRFFAVRPEGSVSTLKIQRTERGDSAVYLCASSLGTGGETQYFGPGTRLLVL.

The chain combines TRBV30 with TRBJ1-4, with a weak D call TRBD1 (6 bases). V lost 4 bases, J lost 5 bases, and 17 bases lay in between. Germline V lookup: CDR1 GTSNPN, CDR2 SVGIG (reference sequence). CDR3 length equals 15 residues. CDR3 bases: TGTGCCTGGAATCCTGGAGGGGGGAACAATGAAAAACTGTTTTTT. This translates into CAWNPGGGNNEKLFF.

This clone has a single count. CDR3 nucleotide sequence: TGTGCCAGCAGCTTTCGACAGAGGAACACCGGGGAGCTGTTTTTT. It yields the protein CASSFRQRNTGELFF. The V and J genes are TRBV13 and TRBJ2-2; D perhaps matches TRBD1 (5 bases). The CDR3 is made up of 15 amino acids. Trimming removed 3 bases at V and 1 base at J, with 9 bases between. Germline V gene lookup returns CDR1 PRHDT and CDR2 FYEKMQ (reference sequence).

The chain joins TRBV9 to TRBJ2-2, with 8 bases that match TRBD2. The CDR3 length is 16 residues. Germline CDR1 reads SGDLS; CDR2 reads YYNGEE. With V trimmed by 6 bases and J by 5 bases, 12 bases remained unmatched. CDR3 DNA sequence: TGTGCCAGCACCCCCGGGAGGGCGGCTGGGACCGGGGAGCTGTTTTTT. This encodes CASTPGRAAGTGELFF.

This sequence joins TRBV19 and TRBJ1-4, with 8 bases aligning to TRBD1. Germline V gene lookup returns CDR1 LNHDA and CDR2 SQIVND (reference sequence). Germline trimming cut 5 bases from V and 6 bases from J; bases unmatched to any gene: 8. The CDR3 spans 15 residues. CDR3 sequence: CASSPRQGNHEKLFF. Written as DNA, the CDR3 is TGTGCCAGTAGTCCCCGACAGGGGAATCATGAAAAACTGTTTTTT.

V and J are TRBV4-1 and TRBJ1-2; TRBD1 agrees at 7 bases. Losses at the gene ends were 0 bases for V and 7 bases for J; bases not matched to a gene: 8. The germline V gene has CDR1 MGHRA and CDR2 YSYEKL. This CDR3 has 15 amino acids. The CDR3 DNA reads TGCGCCAGCAGCCAAGAATCGACAGGGTTGTCTGGCTACACCTTC. Amino acid sequence: CASSQESTGLSGYTF.

The chain uses TRBV2 and TRBJ1-4; the D gene is possibly TRBD1 (5 bases). The V gene lost 2 bases and the J gene lost 2 bases, with 9 bases spanning the gap. Germline V CDR1 and CDR2: SNHLY, FYNNEI. The CDR3 covers 15 residues. The CDR3 sequence is CASSETGGTNEKLFF. The DNA for the CDR3 is TGTGCCAGCAGTGAAACCGGGGGGACTAATGAAAAACTGTTTTTT.

The V and J genes are TRBV7-9 and TRBJ2-2; possibly TRBD2 for D (5 bases). The V and J ends lost 2 bases and 4 bases respectively, with 14 bases between them. The CDR3 loop spans 16 amino acids. Germline loops: CDR1 SEHNR, CDR2 FQNEAQ (reference sequence). The CDR3 coding sequence is TGTGCCAGCAGCTTAACACCGCGGGTTACCACCGGGGAGCTGTTTTTT. This encodes CASSLTPRVTTGELFF.

The J gene is TRBJ1-2, the V gene TRBV19, with 9 bases fitting TRBD1. V shed 3 bases and J 8 bases; nucleotides not matched to a gene: 4. Germline V gives CDR1 LNHDA, CDR2 SQIVND (reference sequence). The length of the CDR3 is 13 residues. The CDR3 region has the DNA TGTGCCAGTAGTATGGACAGGGGTTGGGGCTACACCTTC. Translated, it gives CASSMDRGWGYTF.

V usage is TRBV11-2 and J usage is TRBJ2-3; 12 bases match TRBD2. V lost 1 base, J lost 7 bases, and 3 bases stayed unmatched. Germline V CDR1 and CDR2: SGHAT, FQNNGV. This CDR3 has 15 amino acids. The CDR3 protein is CASSLGLAGVNTQYF. DNA of the CDR3: TGTGCCAGCAGCTTAGGACTAGCGGGAGTAAATACGCAGTATTTT.

J is TRBJ2-6 and V is TRBV9; D is possibly TRBD1 (6 bases). CDR1 is SGDLS and CDR2 is YYNGEE in the germline V gene. With 3 bases removed from V and 2 bases from J, the gap between germline ends came to 12 bases. The CDR3 spans 16 residues. CDR3 bases: TGTGCCAGCAGCGCCGCCGAGGGGGCTGGGGCCAACGTCCTGACTTTC. Amino acid sequence: CASSAAEGAGANVLTF.

V is TRBV30 and J is TRBJ1-1, with D tentatively TRBD1 (5 bases). Germline CDR1 reads GTSNPN; CDR2 reads SVGIG (reference sequence). The CDR3 consists of 13 residues. V was shortened by 2 bases and J by 5 bases, with 12 bases between the two germline ends. In DNA, the CDR3 is TGTGCCTGGAGTATGGGGGGAGGAACTGAAGCTTTCTTT. Translated, it gives CAWSMGGGTEAFF.

J is TRBJ2-6 and V is TRBV7-9; no clear D gene. The CDR3 is 15 amino acids. Trimming shortened V by 2 bases and J by 2 bases, and 7 bases separated the two germline ends. Germline CDR1 and CDR2: SEHNR and FQNEAQ (reference sequence). The CDR3 DNA is TGTGCCAGCAGCTTACGACAAACTGGGGCCAACGTCCTGACTTTC. Its protein is CASSLRQTGANVLTF.

A note on this clone: At one end the junction does not follow the germline gene, possibly because of a read error. The chain combines TRBV10-3 with TRBJ2-2; TRBD2 might be the D (6 bases). Germline CDR1 is ENHRY and CDR2 is SYGVKD. This CDR3 comprises 13 residues. CDR3 nucleotides: TGTGCCATCAGTGAGTCGATGAGTAGCGGTGGTGTTTTT. Protein sequence: CAISESMSSGGVF.

This sequence joins TRBV7-2 and TRBJ1-1, with D possibly being TRBD1 (5 bases). This CDR3 is built from 14 residues. Germline CDR1 is SGHTA and CDR2 is FQGNSA. Between the trimmed V and J ends, which lost 3 bases and 6 bases, there was a span of 14 bases. The CDR3 nucleotides read TGTGCCAGCAGCTTCAGGGATTCCGTCGCTGAAGCTTTCTTT. This translates into CASSFRDSVAEAFF. The full variable domain, rest sourced from reference TRBV7-2 and TRBJ1-1, is GAGVSQSPSNKVTEKGKDVELRCDPISGHTALYWYRQSLGQGLEFLIYFQGNSAPDKSGLPSDRFSAERTGGSVSTLTIQRTQQEDSAVYLCASSFRDSVAEAFFGQGTRLTVV.

The count of this clone is one. The CDR3 nucleotides are TGTGCCAGTAGTACGGGACAAAACAATTACAATGAGCAGTTCTTC. The encoded protein is CASSTGQNNYNEQFF. The rearrangement uses TRBV19 and TRBJ2-1; maybe TRBD1 (6 bases). The ends were cut back, 4 bases at V and 4 bases at J, with 14 bases in the middle. This CDR3 region has 15 residues. CDR1 is LNHDA, CDR2 SQIVND, per germline (reference sequence).

The rearrangement uses TRBV13 and TRBJ1-1; D is ambiguous. The CDR3 runs to 14 residues. CDR1 and CDR2 (germline): PRHDT, FYEKMQ (reference sequence). The V gene lost 0 bases and the J gene lost 4 bases, with 9 bases spanning the gap. CDR3 sequence reads: CASSLGVQGTEAFF. The CDR3 DNA sequence: TGTGCCAGCAGCTTAGGAGTACAAGGCACTGAAGCTTTCTTT.

This chain uses TRBV28 with TRBJ1-2, with D possibly TRBD1 on 5 matching bases. CDR3 length: 13 amino acids. Germline V gene lookup returns CDR1 MDHEN and CDR2 SYDVKM. Trimming removed 6 bases at V and 5 bases at J, with 13 bases between. This chain's CDR3 is CASSPRDGYGYTF. The DNA for the CDR3 is TGTGCCAGCAGCCCGCGGGACGGGTATGGCTACACCTTC.

The chain has TRBV6-1 and TRBJ2-1; D is perhaps TRBD2 (5 bases). V lost 4 bases to trimming and J lost 3 bases, with 13 bases between them. CDR1 and CDR2 (germline): MNHNS, SASEGT. CDR3 length: 15 residues. The CDR3 nucleotides are TGTGCCAGCAGTGCGTTAGAGGGCCACTACAATGAGCAGTTCTTC. This sequence encodes CASSALEGHYNEQFF.

The chain carries TRBV6-1 and TRBJ1-4, with D tentatively TRBD1 (5 bases). The germline V gene encodes CDR1 MNHNS and CDR2 SASEGT. Trimming took 3 bases from V and 5 from J, leaving 16 bases between them. There are 16 residues in the CDR3. CDR3 sequence reads: CASSDAPGYGNEKLFF. DNA for the CDR3: TGTGCCAGCAGTGATGCGCCAGGGTATGGAAATGAAAAACTGTTTTTT.

This chain connects TRBV29-1 to TRBJ2-7; 8 nucleotides line up with TRBD1. Unmatched junction bases numbered 3, after V lost 0 bases and J lost 2 bases. The CDR3 is 14 amino acids. Germline values: CDR1 SQVTM, CDR2 ANQGSEA. The CDR3, as DNA: TGCAGCGTTGAAGATGAGACAGGGGCCTACGAGCAGTACTTC. This codes for CSVEDETGAYEQYF.

This clone has a single count. This rearrangement joins TRBV27 to TRBJ1-5; D gene uncertain. The CDR3 sequence is 15 residues long. Trimming took off 5 bases at V and 2 bases at J, with 13 bases between the two ends. Germline CDR1 and CDR2: MNHEY and SMNVEV (reference sequence). CDR3 sequence reads: CASSPENVGNQPQHF. The CDR3 DNA follows: TGTGCCAGCAGTCCGGAGAATGTGGGCAATCAGCCCCAGCATTTT.

The chain joins TRBV7-3 to TRBJ2-3; D is ambiguous. The CDR3 runs to 13 residues. Per germline, CDR1 SGHTA and CDR2 FQGTGA. Trimming took 5 bases from V and 8 from J, leaving 14 bases between them. The CDR3 sequence is CASSTQTDPTQYF. The CDR3 nucleotides are TGTGCCAGCAGCACGCAGACCGACCCTACGCAGTATTTT.